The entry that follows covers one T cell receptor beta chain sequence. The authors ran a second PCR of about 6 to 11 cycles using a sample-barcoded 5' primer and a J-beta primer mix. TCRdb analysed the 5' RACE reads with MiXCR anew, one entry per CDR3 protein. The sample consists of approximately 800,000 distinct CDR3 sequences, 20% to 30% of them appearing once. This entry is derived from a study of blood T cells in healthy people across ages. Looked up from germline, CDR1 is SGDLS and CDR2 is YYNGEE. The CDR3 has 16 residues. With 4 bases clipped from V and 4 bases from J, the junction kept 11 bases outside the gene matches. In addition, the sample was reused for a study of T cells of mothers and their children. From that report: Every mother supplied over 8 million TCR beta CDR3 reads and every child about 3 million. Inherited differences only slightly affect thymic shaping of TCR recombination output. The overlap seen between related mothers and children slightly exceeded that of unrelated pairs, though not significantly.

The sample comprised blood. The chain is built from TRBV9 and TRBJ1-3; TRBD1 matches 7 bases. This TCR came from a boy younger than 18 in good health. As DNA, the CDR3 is TGTGCCAGCAGCACCAACAGGGGCGGCTTGGGAAACACCATATATTTT. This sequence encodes CASSTNRGGLGNTIYF.